The 20 T cell receptor beta chains below all came from one sample that was sequenced in a study of early stage breast cancer tumors. Some clones are missing from TCRdb's copy, which holds only in-frame ones; the method was immunoSEQ multiplex PCR. The repertoire has 23,000 or so clones, about 70% of them found once; the top ten carry around 10%. Sequenced sample: breast tumor tissue. The receptors shown here come from a person in their sixties or seventies with breast cancer.

The chain recombines TRBV10-2 with TRBJ2-3, with 14 bases identical to TRBD2. Germline CDR1 reads WSHSY; CDR2 reads SAAADI. J gave up 1 base and V 8 bases, and 14 bases lay outside the gene matches. This CDR3 is built from 19 residues. Here the CDR3 reads CASGRGRLAGGVGTDTQYF. The CDR3 nucleotides are TGCGCCAGCGGGAGGGGGAGACTAGCGGGAGGGGTAGGCACAGATACGCAGTATTTT.

This CDR3 reads CASSLILQGGVVSEAFF. Here the CDR3 DNA reads TGTGCCAGCAGCTTGATTTTACAGGGTGGGGTGGTGTCTGAAGCTTTCTTT. The chain joins TRBV5-4 to TRBJ1-1, with a weak D call TRBD1 (6 bases). Germline-derived CDR1 and CDR2 are SGHNT and YYREEE (reference sequence). This CDR3 comprises 17 residues. V gave up 1 base and J gave up 6 bases, with 22 bases separating them.

V gene TRBV5-1 combines with J gene TRBJ2-7; TRBD2 is a possible D gene (5 bases). This CDR3 is built from 14 residues. Germline-derived CDR1 and CDR2 are SGHRS and YFSETQ. V lost 4 bases, J lost 0 bases, and 11 bases lay in between. The CDR3 bases are TGCGCCAGCAGCCCGCGAGCGGACTCCTACGAGCAGTACTTC. Translating gives CASSPRADSYEQYF.

The rearrangement joins TRBV2 to TRBJ2-3, with a tentative D call TRBD2 (5 bases). Germline CDR1 is SNHLY and CDR2 is FYNNEI. The CDR3 is 14 residues long. Trimming took off 4 bases at V and 5 bases at J, with 13 bases between the two ends. The CDR3 nucleotides read TGTGCCAGCAGTGTTGGCACTAGTGGAGATACGCAGTATTTT. This sequence encodes CASSVGTSGDTQYF.

Only a few counts were recorded for this clone. The chain has TRBV6-5 and TRBJ1-4, with D perhaps matching TRBD1 (5 bases). The CDR3 is made up of 12 amino acids. Germline V lookup: CDR1 MNHEY, CDR2 SVGAGI. The germline V and J ends were trimmed by 6 bases and 11 bases, with 13 bases remaining between them. CDR3 loop: CASRGIHRKLFF. In DNA, the CDR3 is TGTGCCAGCAGGGGCATTCACAGGAAACTGTTTTTT.

This chain connects TRBV10-3 to TRBJ2-4, with D unclear. Between the trimmed V and J ends, which lost 0 bases and 9 bases, there was a span of 15 bases. There are 15 residues in the CDR3. CDR1 is ENHRY and CDR2 is SYGVKD in the germline V gene. CDR3 DNA: TGTGCCATCAGTGAGTCCTGGTCCCCGGTTTTCATTCAGTACTTC. This sequence encodes CAISESWSPVFIQYF.

This clone was observed a handful of times. The chain combines TRBV14 with TRBJ1-1, with D possibly being TRBD1 (5 bases). Trimming removed 1 base from V and 2 bases from J, with 14 bases in between. Germline values: CDR1 SGHDN, CDR2 FVKESK. The CDR3 contains 16 residues. The CDR3 bases are TGTGCCAGCAGCCAAGGTAACCGAGACAGAAACACTGAAGCTTTCTTT. As protein: CASSQGNRDRNTEAFF.

The rearrangement joins TRBV28 to TRBJ1-1; weak D call: TRBD1 (6 bases). This CDR3 spans 15 amino acids. Trimming stripped 4 bases from V and 6 bases from J, with 18 bases between. Germline-derived CDR1 and CDR2 are MDHEN and SYDVKM. The CDR3 coding sequence is TGTGCCAGCAGTTCCCCTGGCAGGGGTTGGGCTGAAGCTTTCTTT. This gives the protein CASSSPGRGWAEAFF.

The table lists this clone with a count of one. The chain joins TRBV7-6 to TRBJ2-7; 8 bases agree with TRBD2. J was trimmed by 5 bases and V by 2 bases; bases with no gene match: 5. The CDR3 is 14 amino acids. The germline V gene encodes CDR1 SGHVS and CDR2 FNYEAQ. The CDR3 DNA reads as TGTGCCAGCAGCTTAAGGACGGGAGGGGACGAGCAGTACTTC. Its protein is CASSLRTGGDEQYF.

Written as DNA, the CDR3 is TGCGCCAGCAGCATAGCGGGAGGTGGAGATACGCAGTATTTT. It codes for CASSIAGGGDTQYF. This chain joins TRBV5-1 and TRBJ2-3, with 10 nucleotides matching TRBD2. Germline assignment: CDR1 SGHRS and CDR2 YFSETQ. The CDR3 sequence is 14 residues long. Unmatched junction bases numbered 4, after V lost 4 bases and J lost 5 bases.

J is TRBJ1-2 and V is TRBV27; D is uncertain. This CDR3 spans 15 amino acids. V was cut by 7 bases and J by 7 bases, with 22 bases left in between. CDR1 and CDR2 (germline): MNHEY, SMNVEV (reference sequence). The CDR3 nucleotides are TGTGCCAGCACCGATGCTGGGGAGTCTTCAGGTGGCTACACCTTC. It encodes CASTDAGESSGGYTF.

This clone showed up just once. This rearrangement joins TRBV6-5 to TRBJ2-5; 9 bases align to TRBD1. The CDR3 loop spans 13 amino acids. Germline-derived CDR1 and CDR2 are MNHEY and SVGAGI. Losses at the gene ends were 6 bases for V and 4 bases for J; bases not matched to a gene: 3. In DNA, the CDR3 is TGTGCCAGCAGGGAACAGGGGGCAGAGACCCAGTACTTC. The encoded protein is CASREQGAETQYF.

CDR3 region: CASSVEGAVPNGREFF. The CDR3 DNA follows: TGCGCCAGCAGCGTGGAAGGTGCCGTCCCTAACGGGAGGGAGTTCTTC. The chain recombines TRBV5-1 with TRBJ2-1, with TRBD2 identical over 8 bases. The CDR3 is made up of 16 amino acids. CDR1 and CDR2 (germline): SGHRS, YFSETQ. The junction had 20 bases not matched to a gene; V was cut back by 4 bases and J by 14 bases.

This chain joins TRBV11-2 and TRBJ2-1; 14 nucleotides line up with TRBD2. Germline loops: CDR1 SGHAT, CDR2 FQNNGV. With 6 bases clipped from V and 5 bases from J, the junction kept 12 bases outside the gene matches. The CDR3 consists of 18 residues. The CDR3 is CASRITGLAGGLNNEQFF. CDR3 bases: TGTGCCAGCAGGATTACCGGACTAGCGGGAGGACTGAACAATGAGCAGTTCTTC.

This chain connects TRBV5-1 to TRBJ2-1; 10 bases are a match to TRBD2. With 0 bases clipped from V and 15 bases from J, the junction kept 6 bases outside the gene matches. The V gene's germline CDR1 is SGHRS and CDR2 YFSETQ. The CDR3 has 13 residues. The CDR3 region is CASSLEASGSMFF. CDR3 in DNA: TGCGCCAGCAGCTTGGAGGCTAGCGGGAGCATGTTCTTC.

In its sample, this clone ranks as large. The rearrangement links TRBV6-5 to TRBJ2-2; 11 bases match TRBD2. The CDR3 runs 16 residues. V gave up 0 bases and J gave up 8 bases; unmatched junction bases: 5. Germline V gives CDR1 MNHEY, CDR2 SVGAGI. This CDR3 is CASSYSTSGTDGELFF. The CDR3 DNA follows: TGTGCCAGCAGTTACTCGACTAGCGGGACGGATGGGGAGCTGTTTTTT.

This chain uses TRBV10-2 with TRBJ2-7, with TRBD2 identical over 8 bases. There are 15 residues in the CDR3. CDR1 is WSHSY, CDR2 SAAADI, per germline. With V trimmed by 2 bases and J by 4 bases, 7 bases remained unmatched. For the CDR3, the DNA is TGCGCCAGCAGTGAGGGTCCGGGAGGGTGGTACGAGCAGTACTTC. Amino acids: CASSEGPGGWYEQYF.

J is TRBJ2-2 and V is TRBV19, with 7 nucleotides matching TRBD2. The CDR3 spans 17 residues. Germline V lookup: CDR1 LNHDA, CDR2 SQIVND (reference sequence). V shed 3 bases, J shed 4 bases, and the junction held 11 bases outside the gene matches. In nucleotides, the CDR3 is TGTGCCAGTAGTATTAGGCCCCTAGCGGCCTTCACCGGGGAGCTGTTTTTT. This translates into CASSIRPLAAFTGELFF.

The chain uses TRBV7-3 and TRBJ1-5; D possibly corresponds to TRBD1 (5 bases). This CDR3 is built from 20 residues. The germline CDR1 and CDR2 sequences are SGHTA and FQGTGA. V was shortened by 7 bases and J by 7 bases, with 35 bases between the two germline ends. The CDR3 bases are TGTGCCAGCACCCCCCCCAGCCGGGACCGGGCCTATTGTGGGGGGCAGCCCCAGCATTTT. This encodes CASTPPSRDRAYCGGQPQHF.

The V call is TRBV7-8, the J call TRBJ2-3; TRBD2 aligns across 8 bases. The germline gives CDR1 SGHVS, CDR2 FQNEAQ. The CDR3 is 16 residues long. V dropped 5 bases and J dropped 2; count of bases not matched to a gene: 9. The CDR3 loop reads CASSASGRYITDTQYF. The CDR3 nucleotides read TGTGCCAGCAGCGCCAGCGGGAGATACATCACAGATACGCAGTATTTT.